The sample holds one count of the clone carrying this TCR beta chain. The junction shows a germline mismatch at one end, possibly a read error. The CDR3 runs to 13 residues. Germline CDR1 KGHSH, CDR2 LQKENI. These data belong to a study of Graves' ophthalmopathy and Graves' hyperthyroidism. Researchers took RNA transcripts and amplified TCR beta CDR3 regions from them. HTBI primers served in a first-round RT-PCR, which a second-round multiplex PCR followed. TCRdb used MiXCR to reprocess the multiplex PCR reads, holding one entry per CDR3 protein. Of 500,000 to 600,000 distinct CDR3 sequences listed, roughly 39% are singletons. Lactation, pregnancy, uncontrolled infections and other autoimmune diseases were all grounds for excluding patients.

This sequence was found in an adult man with Graves' hyperthyroidism. The chain combines TRBV18 with TRBJ1-1; D call uncertain. The specimen sequenced was peripheral blood or thyroid tissue (not recorded which). CDR3 coding DNA: TGTGCCAGCTCACCCGGGGAGAACGCTGAAGCTTTCTTT. It translates to CASSPGENAEAFF.